The rows below give T cell receptor beta chains drawn from one sample of a study of beta chain features in type 1 diabetes. Some clones are missing from TCRdb's copy, which holds only in-frame ones; the method was immunoSEQ multiplex PCR. There are 150,000 to 200,000 clones in the sample; approximately 9.9% occur only once, and 2.3% lies in the top ten. Material for sequencing was central memory CD4+ T cells from blood. The origin of the receptors is a young woman in good health. Each CDR3 is given with its conserved first and last residue. A D gene is named only where the DNA matches it firmly. The size field is filled for only some rows; it gives once, few, many or a size class.

d_gene	j_gene	abundance	v_gene	len	CDR3nt	CDR3aa
.	TRBJ1-4	.	TRBV29-1	13	TGCAGCGTTGATTCAGGGGCCGGAGAAAAACTGTTTTTT	CSVDSGAGEKLFF
TRBD1	TRBJ2-7	few	TRBV11-2	13	TGTGCCAGCAGCTTGGCGGACAGGTACGAGCAGTACTTC	CASSLADRYEQYF
.	TRBJ1-5	few	TRBV2	14	TGTGCCAGCAGTGAAGGGAGGGGGGGCCAGCCCCAGCATTTT	CASSEGRGGQPQHF
TRBD1	TRBJ1-1	.	TRBV7-9	16	TGTGCCAGCAGCTTTTACAGGGGGCTAAGGAACACTGAAGCTTTCTTT	CASSFYRGLRNTEAFF
.	TRBJ1-5	few	TRBV25-1	15	TGTGCCAGCAGTGAAGGAGGGGCTGTAGGTCAGCCCCAGCATTTT	CASSEGGAVGQPQHF
TRBD2	TRBJ2-7	.	TRBV11-2	16	TGTGCCAGCAGCTCCCAGTCGAGCGGGGGGAAAAACGAGCAGTACTTC	CASSSQSSGGKNEQYF
TRBD1	TRBJ2-3	few	TRBV29-1	12	TGCAGCACCCGACAGGGAATAGATACGCAGTATTTT	CSTRQGIDTQYF
TRBD1	TRBJ2-3	few	TRBV2	15	TGTGCCAGCAGTCGACAGGGATTCTCCACAGATACGCAGTATTTT	CASSRQGFSTDTQYF
.	TRBJ1-2	.	TRBV18	13	TGTGCCAGCTCACCGAGGGCAGGTGAAGGCTACACCTTC	CASSPRAGEGYTF
TRBD1	TRBJ2-3	few	TRBV18	14	TGTGCCAGCTCACCGGACAGGGCCACAGATACGCAGTATTTT	CASSPDRATDTQYF
.	TRBJ1-2	few	TRBV7-9	14	TGTGCCAGCAGCTTAGCAGGGGTTAACTATGGCTACACCTTC	CASSLAGVNYGYTF
.	TRBJ1-4	.	TRBV30	15	TGTGCCTGGACAGGGCAATCAACAACTAATGAAAAACTGTTTTTT	CAWTGQSTTNEKLFF
.	TRBJ1-2	few	TRBV5-1	15	TGCGCCAGCAGCCGGGGGGACGAGTCTAACTATGGCTACACCTTC	CASSRGDESNYGYTF
.	TRBJ1-2	.	TRBV30	13	TGTGCCTGGAGTGTACAGGGATCGGATGGCTACACCTTC	CAWSVQGSDGYTF
.	TRBJ2-7	once	TRBV11-1	15	TGTGCCAGCAGCGATGGCCCACCTCCCTCCTACGAGCAGTACTTC	CASSDGPPPSYEQYF
.	TRBJ2-5	.	TRBV29-1	13	TGCAGCGTTGAATTCCAGGGAATCGGGACCCAGTACTTC	CSVEFQGIGTQYF
.	TRBJ2-5	few	TRBV7-9	17	TGTGCCAGCAGCCCGAGGGGTGGCGGGGGCCCCCAAGAGACCCAGTACTTC	CASSPRGGGGPQETQYF